These 21 T cell receptor beta chains were all obtained from the same sample, sequenced in a study of blood T cell repertoires in COVID-19. Profiled with immunoSEQ multiplex PCR; TCRdb holds only in-frame clones, not every one. The sample gives about 370,000 clones, roughly 90% of which show up once; 2.5% to 3.5% is in the top ten. Sequencing was done on a sample of peripheral blood. These receptors all stem from a woman in her 30s with COVID-19, enrolled during active disease.

The CDR3 is CATSRVWAGRGNTEAFF. The CDR3 DNA is TGTGCCACCAGCAGAGTTTGGGCAGGGCGTGGGAACACTGAAGCTTTCTTT. The chain links TRBV15 to TRBJ1-1; D is perhaps TRBD1 (5 bases). Germline lookup yields CDR1 LNHNV and CDR2 YYDKDF (reference sequence). The CDR3 is made up of 17 amino acids. V was trimmed by 1 base and J by 1 base, leaving 16 bases between them. The whole variable domain, remainder taken from reference TRBV15 and TRBJ1-1, is DAMVIQNPRYQVTQFGKPVTLSCSQTLNHNVMYWYQQKSSQAPKLLFHYYDKDFNNEADTPDNFQSRRPNTSFCFLDIRSPGLGDTAMYLCATSRVWAGRGNTEAFFGQGTRLTVV.

This chain connects TRBV7-6 to TRBJ2-2; D is perhaps TRBD2 (6 bases). CDR3 length: 15 amino acids. Trimming pared 4 bases from V and 3 bases from J, leaving 12 bases between. The germline V gene encodes CDR1 SGHVS and CDR2 FNYEAQ. For the CDR3, the DNA is TGTGCCAGCAGCTGGATTGGAGGGGACACCGGGGAGCTGTTTTTT. This gives the protein CASSWIGGDTGELFF.

V and J are TRBV11-3 and TRBJ2-7; TRBD2 might be the D (5 bases). Germline V CDR1 and CDR2: SGHNT, YENEEA. Trimming pared 5 bases from V and 2 bases from J, leaving 7 bases between. This CDR3 contains 12 residues. CDR3 region: CASSLGTYEQYV. The CDR3, as DNA: TGTGCCAGCAGCCTCGGGACCTACGAGCAGTACGTC.

This rearrangement joins TRBV28 to TRBJ2-7; TRBD1 agrees at 9 bases. The germline V gene encodes CDR1 MDHEN and CDR2 SYDVKM. This CDR3 is built from 15 residues. The junction had 9 bases not matched to a gene; V was cut back by 5 bases and J by 4 bases. The CDR3 is CASSLGTGNPYEQYV. In DNA form, the CDR3 reads TGTGCCAGCAGTCTGGGGACAGGGAACCCATACGAGCAGTACGTC.

The rearrangement uses TRBV7-2 and TRBJ1-6, with D perhaps TRBD1 (5 bases). The CDR3 is 15 residues long. Germline V gene lookup returns CDR1 SGHTA and CDR2 FQGNSA. V was clipped by 5 bases and J by 0 bases, with 8 bases between them. CDR3 protein: CASSVTGSYNSPLHF. The CDR3 bases are TGTGCCAGCAGCGTAACAGGCTCCTATAATTCACCCCTCCACTTT.

This clone showed up just once. This chain connects TRBV30 to TRBJ2-1; 12 bases line up with TRBD1. The CDR3 length is 15 residues. Unmatched junction bases numbered 4, after V lost 1 base and J lost 6 bases. Germline-derived CDR1 and CDR2 are GTSNPN and SVGIG (reference sequence). CDR3: CAWSGGQGAANEQFF. In DNA, the CDR3 is TGTGCCTGGAGTGGGGGACAGGGGGCGGCCAATGAGCAGTTCTTC. The whole variable domain, filled in from reference TRBV30 and TRBJ2-1, reads SQTIHQWPATLVQPVGSPLSLECTVEGTSNPNLYWYRQAAGRGLQLLFYSVGIGQISSEVPQNLSASRPQDRQFILSSKKLLLSDSGFYLCAWSGGQGAANEQFFGPGTRLTVL.

The chain has TRBV21-1 and TRBJ2-7; TRBD2 is taken as the D call from the table, unchecked against the DNA. TRBV21-1 represents a pseudogene. This CDR3 contains 15 residues. The CDR3 reads CASSNLSRSSYEQYV. CDR3 nucleotide sequence: TGTGCCAGCAGCAACCTTTCCCGGTCAAGCTACGAGCAGTACGTC.

The rearrangement uses TRBV7-9 and TRBJ1-5; no definite D call. The germline V gene encodes CDR1 SEHNR and CDR2 FQNEAQ (reference sequence). Trimming shortened V by 5 bases and J by 9 bases, and 17 bases separated the two germline ends. The CDR3 loop spans 14 amino acids. Here the CDR3 reads CASSPPGGGGPQHF. Here the CDR3 DNA reads TGTGCCAGCAGCCCCCCTGGAGGCGGAGGGCCCCAGCATTTT. The complete variable domain, with remaining parts taken from reference TRBV7-9 and TRBJ1-5, reads DTGVSQNPRHKITKRGQNVTFRCDPISEHNRLYWYRQTLGQGPEFLTYFQNEAQLEKSRLLSDRFSAERPKGSFSTLEIQRTEQGDSAMYLCASSPPGGGGPQHFGDGTRLSIL.

The chain has TRBV7-9 and TRBJ1-2; no firm D call. The length of the CDR3 is 17 residues. V lost 5 bases, J lost 7 bases, and 26 bases lay in between. Germline V gene lookup returns CDR1 SEHNR and CDR2 FQNEAQ (reference sequence). This chain's CDR3 is CASSEGSGYGEIFGYTF. The CDR3 DNA reads as TGTGCCAGCAGCGAAGGTTCAGGCTACGGCGAAATCTTTGGCTACACCTTC.

The chain uses TRBV13 and TRBJ2-1; D remains unclear. The CDR3 is made up of 11 amino acids. Germline V gene lookup returns CDR1 PRHDT and CDR2 FYEKMQ (reference sequence). V was trimmed by 6 bases and J by 5 bases, leaving 5 bases between them. The chain's CDR3 is CASRRDNEQFF. CDR3 DNA sequence: TGTGCCAGCAGACGGGACAATGAGCAGTTCTTC.

The chain joins TRBV12-3 or TRBV12-4 to TRBJ2-5; the D gene is possibly TRBD2 (5 bases). The V end lost 10 bases, the J end lost 2 bases, and 14 bases lay between the germline ends. CDR3 size: 13 residues. The CDR3 sequence: CATARGLQETQYF. For the CDR3, the DNA is TGTGCCACCGCCCGAGGGCTGCAAGAGACCCAGTACTTC.

This clone was counted between two and nine times. The V gene is TRBV27, the J gene TRBJ2-7, with D perhaps TRBD2 (6 bases). V was cut by 3 bases and J by 2 bases, with 17 bases left in between. The V gene's germline CDR1 is MNHEY and CDR2 SMNVEV (reference sequence). The CDR3 sequence is 16 residues long. The chain's CDR3 is CASSFHGGSGPYEQYF. CDR3 in DNA: TGTGCCAGCAGTTTTCACGGTGGAAGCGGGCCCTACGAGCAGTACTTC.

The chain carries TRBV9 and TRBJ2-7, with TRBD2 matching over 8 bases. The CDR3 runs 12 residues. Germline assignment: CDR1 SGDLS and CDR2 YYNGEE. The trim removed 4 bases at V and 4 bases at J, leaving 1 base unmatched. DNA for the CDR3: TGTGCCAGCAGCCCGGGGGGGTACGAGCAGTACTTC. Protein product: CASSPGGYEQYF. The variable domain in full, completed from reference TRBV9 and TRBJ2-7, reads DSGVTQTPKHLITATGQRVTLRCSPRSGDLSVYWYQQSLDQGLQFLIQYYNGEERAKGNILERFSAQQFPDLHSELNLSSLELGDSALYFCASSPGGYEQYFGPGTRLTVT.

The chain couples TRBV27 to TRBJ1-5, with D possibly being TRBD1 (6 bases). The V gene's germline CDR1 is MNHEY and CDR2 SMNVEV (reference sequence). Trimming took off 5 bases at V and 4 bases at J, with 15 bases between the two ends. The CDR3 spans 15 residues. Here the CDR3 reads CASSGKQGTNQPQHF. In DNA, the CDR3 is TGTGCCAGCAGTGGCAAACAGGGAACTAATCAGCCCCAGCATTTT.

This clone was seen only once. In nucleotides, the CDR3 is TGTGCCACCAGCACGAGAAAGGGGTATGAGCAGTTCTTC. The encoded protein is CATSTRKGYEQFF. The gene calls are TRBV15 and TRBJ2-1, with a possible D match to TRBD1 (5 bases). Germline lookup yields CDR1 LNHNV and CDR2 YYDKDF (reference sequence). This CDR3 region has 13 residues. Trimming took off 4 bases at V and 8 bases at J, with 12 bases between the two ends.

This clone was seen a handful of times. The chain joins TRBV4-3 to TRBJ2-2, with D tentatively TRBD1 (5 bases). Trimming took off 0 bases at V and 5 bases at J, with 13 bases between the two ends. In germline, CDR1 is LGHNA, CDR2 YSLEER. This CDR3 region has 16 residues. The CDR3 nucleotides read TGCGCCAGCAGCCAAGATCCGCAGGGTTGGACCGGGGAGCTGTTTTTT. Translated, it gives CASSQDPQGWTGELFF.

The V gene is TRBV21-1, the J gene TRBJ1-2; no DNA check was done on the table's D call, TRBD1. TRBV21-1 is annotated as a pseudogene. The CDR3 length is 15 residues. As DNA, the CDR3 is TGTGCCAGCGGCACCCCGGGACAGGGTAGCTATGGCTACACCTTC. Its protein is CASGTPGQGSYGYTF.

The chain employs TRBV2 and TRBJ1-2; 9 positions agree with TRBD1. Germline-derived CDR1 and CDR2 are SNHLY and FYNNEI. This CDR3 is built from 15 residues. After removal of 4 bases from V and 2 bases from J, the junction contained 5 bases not matched to a gene. This CDR3 is CASSGGQGINYGYTF. DNA for the CDR3: TGTGCCAGCAGTGGGGGACAGGGTATAAACTATGGCTACACCTTC.

V usage is TRBV11-2 and J usage is TRBJ2-1; weak D call: TRBD2 (6 bases). Germline lookup yields CDR1 SGHAT and CDR2 FQNNGV. The CDR3 is 15 amino acids. V lost 3 bases to trimming and J lost 2 bases, with 11 bases between them. The CDR3, as DNA: TGTGCCAGCAGCTTTGGGACTGGGACCTACAATGAGCAGTTCTTC. Residues: CASSFGTGTYNEQFF.

The gene calls are TRBV6-2 or TRBV6-3 and TRBJ2-3; TRBD2 matches at 11 bases. V lost 0 bases to trimming and J lost 4 bases; unmatched junction nucleotides: 6. CDR1 and CDR2 from the germline V gene are MNHEY and SVGEGT. CDR3 length: 17 residues. The CDR3 DNA reads as TGTGCCAGCAGTTACTCTAGCGGGAGGGCCTCCGCAGATACGCAGTATTTT. Its translation is CASSYSSGRASADTQYF.

This clone was counted once. The J gene is TRBJ2-3, the V gene TRBV28; D is perhaps TRBD1 (5 bases). With 6 bases removed from V and 2 bases from J, the gap between germline ends came to 12 bases. Germline CDR1 and CDR2: MDHEN and SYDVKM. CDR3 length equals 14 residues. CDR3 in DNA: TGTGCCAGCAGCGAGGACACGGTCACAGATACGCAGTATTTT. Translated: CASSEDTVTDTQYF.